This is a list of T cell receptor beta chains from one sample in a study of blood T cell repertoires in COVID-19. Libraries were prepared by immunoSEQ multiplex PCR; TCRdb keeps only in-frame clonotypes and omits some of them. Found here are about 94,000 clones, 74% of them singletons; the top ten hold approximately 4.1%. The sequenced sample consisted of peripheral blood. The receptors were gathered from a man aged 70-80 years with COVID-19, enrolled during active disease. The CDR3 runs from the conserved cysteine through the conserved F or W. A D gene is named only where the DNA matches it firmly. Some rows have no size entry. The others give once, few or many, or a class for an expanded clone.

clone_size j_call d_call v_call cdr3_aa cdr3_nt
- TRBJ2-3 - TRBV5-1 CASSPVPEGTQYF TGCGCCAGCAGCCCTGTCCCGGAGGGTACGCAGTATTTT
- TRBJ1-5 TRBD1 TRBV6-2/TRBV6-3 CASSYRGQAHQPQHF TGTGCCAGCAGTTACCGAGGACAGGCCCATCAGCCCCAGCATTTT
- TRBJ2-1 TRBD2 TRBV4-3 CASSPQRESNEQFF TGCGCCAGCAGCCCACAGCGGGAAAGCAATGAGCAGTTCTTC
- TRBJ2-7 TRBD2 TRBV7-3 CASSSSTSGSYEQYF TGTGCCAGCAGCTCATCGACTAGCGGGAGCTACGAGCAGTACTTC
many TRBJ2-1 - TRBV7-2 CASSQANTGQFF TGTGCCAGCAGCCAGGCCAATACAGGGCAGTTCTTC
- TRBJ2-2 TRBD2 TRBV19 CASSMHPSGRTNTGELFF TGTGCCAGTAGTATGCATCCTAGCGGGCGTACGAACACCGGGGAGCTGTTTTTT
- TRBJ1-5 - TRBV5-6 CASSGGVGNQPQHF TGTGCCAGCAGCGGAGGGGTGGGCAATCAGCCCCAGCATTTT
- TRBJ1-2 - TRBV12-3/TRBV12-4 CASSFRVGGYTF TGTGCCAGCAGTTTCAGGGTAGGCGGCTACACCTTC
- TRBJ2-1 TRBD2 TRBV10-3 CAISIGTSGYNEQFF TGTGCCATCAGTATCGGGACTAGCGGCTACAATGAGCAGTTCTTC
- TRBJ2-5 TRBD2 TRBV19 CASSSGSRETQYF TGTGCCAGTAGTAGCGGGAGTAGGGAGACCCAGTACTTC
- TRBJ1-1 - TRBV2 CASSAGLGNTEAFF TGTGCCAGCAGTGCGGGTTTGGGTAACACTGAAGCTTTCTTT
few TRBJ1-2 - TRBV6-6 CASSPGEFYGYTF TGTGCCAGCAGTCCCGGAGAGTTCTATGGCTACACCTTC
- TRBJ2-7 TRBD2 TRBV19 CASSKLAGGSYEQYF TGTGCCAGTAGTAAACTAGCGGGCGGCTCCTACGAGCAGTACTTC
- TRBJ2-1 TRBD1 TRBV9 CASSVDGTGYNEQFF TGTGCCAGCAGCGTAGATGGGACAGGGTACAATGAGCAGTTCTTC
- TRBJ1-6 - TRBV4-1 CASSQDGAGDNSPLHF TGCGCCAGCAGCCAAGATGGGGCAGGGGATAATTCACCCCTCCACTTT
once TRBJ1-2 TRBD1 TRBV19 CASKVMGTGEWNGYTF TGTGCCAGTAAGGTCATGGGGACAGGGGAATGGAATGGCTACACCTTC
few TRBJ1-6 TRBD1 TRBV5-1 CASSLEGQGHSPLHF TGCGCCAGCAGCTTGGAGGGACAGGGACATTCACCCCTCCACTTT
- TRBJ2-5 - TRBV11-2 CASSLLGGSETQYF TGTGCCAGCAGCTTATTGGGGGGTTCGGAGACCCAGTACTTC
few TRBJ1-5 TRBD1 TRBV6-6 CASKPGQNNQPQHF TGTGCCAGCAAACCGGGACAGAACAATCAGCCCCAGCATTTT
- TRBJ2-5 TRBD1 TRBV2 CATRKGAKEETQYF TGTGCCACCAGGAAGGGGGCGAAGGAGGAGACCCAGTACTTC
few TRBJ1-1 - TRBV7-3 CASSLNSGITEAFF TGTGCCAGCAGCTTAAACTCGGGGATTACTGAAGCTTTCTTT
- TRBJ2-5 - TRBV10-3 CAISGTPQETQYF TGTGCCATCAGCGGGACACCCCAAGAGACCCAGTACTTC
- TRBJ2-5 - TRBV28 CASSSNTPGQGRETQYF TGTGCCAGCAGTTCCAATACCCCCGGGCAGGGTCGGGAGACCCAGTACTTC
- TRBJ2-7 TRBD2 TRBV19 CASSIDLRLAGGPSYEQYF TGTGCCAGTAGTATAGATCTCCGGCTAGCGGGAGGGCCGTCCTACGAGCAGTACTTC
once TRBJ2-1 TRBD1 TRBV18 CASSPQPGQGRNEQFF TGTGCCAGCTCACCGCAACCGGGACAGGGACGTAATGAGCAGTTCTTC
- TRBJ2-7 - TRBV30 CAWSDSFYEQYF TGTGCCTGGAGTGACAGCTTCTACGAGCAGTACTTC
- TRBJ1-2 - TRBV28 CASSFDVGANGYTF TGTGCCAGCAGTTTTGACGTGGGGGCTAACGGCTACACCTTC
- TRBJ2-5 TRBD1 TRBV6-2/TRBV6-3 CASSAGTGVVWETQYF TGTGCCAGCAGTGCTGGGACAGGGGTTGTTTGGGAGACCCAGTACTTC
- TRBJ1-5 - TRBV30 CAWSVSSNQPQHF TGTGCCTGGAGTGTTAGTAGTAATCAGCCCCAGCATTTT
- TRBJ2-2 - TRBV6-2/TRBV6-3 CASSYLNTGELFF TGTGCCAGCAGTTACCTGAACACCGGGGAGCTGTTTTTT
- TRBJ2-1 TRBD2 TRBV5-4 CASSLAGGGYNEQFF TGTGCCAGCAGCTTAGCGGGAGGAGGTTACAATGAGCAGTTCTTC
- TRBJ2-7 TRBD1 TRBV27 CASSFQGAGLYF TGTGCCAGCAGTTTCCAGGGGGCGGGTCTGTACTTC
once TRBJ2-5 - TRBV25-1 CARKTGEEEETQYF TGTGCCAGAAAGACGGGGGAGGAAGAAGAGACCCAGTACTTC
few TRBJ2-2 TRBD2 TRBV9 CASSVGDSGRIGGELFF TGTGCCAGCAGCGTAGGGGATAGCGGGAGAATCGGCGGGGAGCTGTTTTTT
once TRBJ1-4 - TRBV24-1 CATSDHRSGFNEKLFF TGTGCCACCAGTGACCACAGGTCCGGGTTTAATGAAAAACTGTTTTTT
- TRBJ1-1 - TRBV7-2 CASSLTIDWNTEAFF TGTGCCAGCAGCTTAACAATCGATTGGAACACTGAAGCTTTCTTT
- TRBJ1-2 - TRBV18 CASSPATGKGGYTF TGTGCCAGCTCACCAGCTACAGGGAAGGGAGGCTACACCTTC
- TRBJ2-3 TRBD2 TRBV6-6 CASRLTAGGPDTQYF TGTGCCAGCAGGTTAACAGCGGGAGGTCCAGATACGCAGTATTTT
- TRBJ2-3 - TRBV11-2 CASSLGTNPGDTQYF TGTGCCAGCAGCTTAGGGACTAACCCCGGAGATACGCAGTATTTT
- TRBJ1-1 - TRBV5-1 CASSPMGAGVDTEAFF TGCGCCAGCAGCCCCATGGGAGCAGGGGTTGACACTGAAGCTTTCTTT
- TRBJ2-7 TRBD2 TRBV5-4 CASSLVEHSSGVSYEQYF TGTGCCAGCAGCTTGGTCGAACATTCTAGCGGGGTATCCTACGAGCAGTACTTC